This T cell receptor (beta chain) was sequenced for a study of OX40 agonist ivuxolimab in advanced cancers. The table came from immunoSEQ multiplex PCR; TCRdb's copy has only in-frame clones and leaves some out. Of about 70,000 clones in the sample, approximately 78% were seen once. The CDR3 extends over 13 amino acids. Germline CDR1 reads SSHAT; CDR2 reads FNYEAQ (reference sequence). This clone was recorded a few times. The antigen remains unidentified. The junction does not match germline at one end; this may be a read error. Individuals having autoimmune disease history or systemic immunosuppression were not enrolled. Blood samples were obtained at baseline, cycle 4 day 1, and cycle 7 day 1. Study-wide results and limits: At 0.1 to 3.0 mg/kg, clonal expansion of CD4+ and CD8+ blood T cells had occurred by week 6.

The source of this sequence is an adult with an advanced solid tumor such as melanoma, head and neck, liver or kidney cancer. The chain uses TRBV7-7 and TRBJ2-7; D uncertain. The source was CD4+ or CD8+ T cells sorted from blood, collected in a trial of the OX40 agonist ivuxolimab. The CDR3: CASSLAANYEQYF. As DNA, the CDR3 is TGTGCTAGCAGCTTAGCAGCCAACTACGAGCAGTACTTC.